This T cell receptor (beta chain) stems from a study of OX40 agonist ivuxolimab in advanced cancers. In the study overall: The costimulatory receptor OX40 (CD134) was targeted by ivuxolimab, a fully human IgG2 agonistic monoclonal antibody. Intravenous ivuxolimab was administered to patients every 2 weeks at six dose levels: 0.01, 0.1, 0.3, 1.5, 3 and 10 mg/kg. Among the roughly 50 dose-escalation patients, some 20 had hepatocellular carcinoma, roughly 15 melanoma, 9 renal cell carcinoma and 9 head and neck cancer. The dose-escalation cohort was roughly 83% male with a mean age of about 54 years, ranging from roughly 23 to 85. Prior anti-PD-1, anti-PD-L1 or anti-CTLA-4 therapy was permitted, and checkpoint inhibitors had been received by less than 45% of dose-escalation patients. Three dose-escalation patients achieved partial responses, one with hepatocellular carcinoma and two with cutaneous melanoma. The point of sequencing TCRbeta in the periphery was to test whether ivuxolimab changed TCR sequence diversity and drove clonal T-cell expansion. The paper describes the monotherapy dose-escalation part (N of about 47 patients) of the phase I trial of ivuxolimab. Summary of the overall study and its limitations: Which antigens the clonally expanded peripheral T cells were specific for was not determined. At doses of 0.1 to 3.0 mg/kg, clonal expansion of both CD4+ and CD8+ T cells in blood was seen between baseline and week 6. After ivuxolimab, expanded clones were on average more numerous among CD8+ T cells than among CD4+ T cells. Low levels of normalized T-cell clonal expansion were also seen in some patients who did not respond. In the 0.1-3.0 mg/kg groups, partial responders had among the lowest normalized peripheral clonal expansion, particularly in CD8+ T cells.

To sequence the TCRbeta CDR3 region, genomic DNA was isolated from the sorted cells. TCRbeta CDR3 regions were sequenced using the immunoSEQ Assay. Held by TCRdb, this immuneACCESS table contains in-frame sequences only and omits some clones. Under half of the omission traces to an unresolved V gene where checked; the cause of the rest is unknown. Counted in this sample were 50,000 to 75,000 clones; roughly 87% of them appeared once. 0.38% of the sample rests with the top ten. Regarding this clone: The antigen this receptor binds is unknown. No base-level quality is on record; no much larger clone is a single base apart.

The trial excluded patients who had a history of autoimmune disease or who were on systemic immunosuppression. Peripheral blood for TCR sequencing was drawn from every dose cohort at baseline, at cycle 4 day 1 and at cycle 7 day 1. Samples were obtained from an open-label, multicenter, first-in-human phase I dose-escalation trial of ivuxolimab. The trial enrolled adults with locally advanced or metastatic head and neck squamous cell, hepatocellular, melanoma or renal cell carcinoma. CD4+ and CD8+ T cells were sorted separately from peripheral blood before TCR sequencing. Trimming at the junction amounts to 1 base on V and 1 base on J, and the germline ends lie 16 bases apart. As encoded in the germline V gene, CDR1 is SGHRS while CDR2 is YFSETQ. The CDR3 contains 17 residues, cysteine and phenylalanine counted. The retained sequence is limited to the CDR3, 51 bases, with the frame set at the first base.

The sequence was collected from an adult with an advanced solid tumor such as melanoma, head and neck, liver or kidney cancer. The sequences come from CD4+ or CD8+ T cells sorted from blood, collected in a trial of the OX40 agonist ivuxolimab. Recombination joined TRBV5-1 with TRBJ2-3; too little of a D gene remains to name it. CDR3 reads: CASSLLAVPSGTDTQYF. At the DNA level, the sequence is TGCGCCAGCAGCTTGTTGGCAGTGCCTTCGGGCACAGATACGCAGTATTTT.